This T cell receptor beta chain was recorded in a study of technical replicates of blood from several donors. Here immunoSEQ multiplex PCR was the method, and the copy in TCRdb shows in-frame clones only, minus some. The sample contains 12,000 or so clones, 85% to 95% of which appear only once. V was clipped by 2 bases and J by 5 bases, with 17 bases between them. The CDR3 spans 15 residues. Germline V CDR1 and CDR2: SGDLS, YYNGEE. The receptor was isolated from a human donor in good health. Sequenced: PBMCs. The J gene is TRBJ2-7, the V gene TRBV9; tentatively, D is TRBD2 (5 bases). CDR3 loop: CASSVSGMTSDEQYF. CDR3 DNA: TGTGCCAGCAGCGTTTCCGGGATGACCTCGGACGAGCAGTACTTC.